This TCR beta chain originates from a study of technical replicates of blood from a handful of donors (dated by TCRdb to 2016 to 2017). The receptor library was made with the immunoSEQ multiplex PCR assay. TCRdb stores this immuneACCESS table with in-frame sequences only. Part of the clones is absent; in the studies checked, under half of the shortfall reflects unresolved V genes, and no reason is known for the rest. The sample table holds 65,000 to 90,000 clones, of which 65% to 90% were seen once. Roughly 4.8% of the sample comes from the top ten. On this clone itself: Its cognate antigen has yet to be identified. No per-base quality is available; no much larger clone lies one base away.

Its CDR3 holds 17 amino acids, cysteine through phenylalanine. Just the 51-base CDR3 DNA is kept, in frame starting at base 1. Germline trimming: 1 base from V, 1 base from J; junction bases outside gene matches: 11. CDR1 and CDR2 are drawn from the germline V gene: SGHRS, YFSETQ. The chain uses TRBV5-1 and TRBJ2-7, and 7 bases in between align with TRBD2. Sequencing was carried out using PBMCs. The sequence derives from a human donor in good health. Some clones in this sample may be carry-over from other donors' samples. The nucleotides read TGCGCCAGCAGCTTGAGTGGGGGGGGAGCTGGGTCCTACGAGCAGTACTTC. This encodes CASSLSGGGAGSYEQYF.